Listed below are T cell receptor beta chains from one sample, sequenced in a study of post-analysis software for immune sequencing data. One entry per CDR3 protein results from TCRdb running MiXCR on the PCR reads. The sample includes hundreds of thousands of distinct CDR3 sequences, more than 50% of them seen just once. The source material was blood. The receptor set was obtained from a girl aged 2-10 years with multiple sclerosis. Both conserved end residues are part of each CDR3. The order of the fields is V gene, CDR3 protein.

v_call: TRBV7-9; cdr3_aa: CASSFGNSNQPQHF
v_call: TRBV5-1; cdr3_aa: CASSLQGAAYNEQFF
v_call: TRBV5-1; cdr3_aa: CASSLVGNMNTEAFF
v_call: TRBV5-1; cdr3_aa: CTSSLARPGTGNTIYF
v_call: TRBV7-2; cdr3_aa: CASSETSGGVTDTQYF
v_call: TRBV18; cdr3_aa: CASSRAPRILPNYNEQFF
v_call: TRBV12-3/TRBV12-4; cdr3_aa: CASSSNSGRGETQYF
v_call: TRBV5-1; cdr3_aa: CASSLEGTSGMSNEQFF
v_call: TRBV5-1; cdr3_aa: CASRGDGNAEAFF
v_call: TRBV20-1; cdr3_aa: CSARTGVGYNEQFF
v_call: TRBV25-1; cdr3_aa: CASSETGINGEQFF
v_call: TRBV5-1; cdr3_aa: CASSPPTSGRFTDTQYF
v_call: TRBV29-1; cdr3_aa: CSVDRTGLDGYGYTF
v_call: TRBV9; cdr3_aa: CASSLLAGDFTDTQYF
v_call: TRBV27; cdr3_aa: CASSLSGDDTEAFF
v_call: TRBV7-3; cdr3_aa: CASSLIQGAGNEQFF
v_call: TRBV10-3; cdr3_aa: CATRGYGYTF
v_call: TRBV6-5; cdr3_aa: CASNGLGAGPRGTQYF